This T cell receptor (beta chain) was found in a study of technical replicates of blood from several donors. The CDR3 runs to 12 residues. V was clipped by 3 bases and J by 6 bases, with 5 bases between them. Germline CDR1 is KGHSH and CDR2 is LQKENI. TCRdb keeps only in-frame clones here, not all; method: immunoSEQ multiplex PCR. The sample contains some 70,000 clones, nearly 98% of which appear only once. The chain employs TRBV18 and TRBJ2-2; D is undetermined. This TCR was recovered from a human donor in good health. Sequencing used T cells isolated from PBMCs. CDR3 nucleotide sequence: TGTGCCAGCTCACCGTCATCCGGGGAGCTGTTTTTT. This translates into CASSPSSGELFF. Supplemented by reference TRBV18 and TRBJ2-2, the full variable domain reads NAGVMQNPRHLVRRRGQEARLRCSPMKGHSHVYWYRQLPEEGLKFMVYLQKENIIDESGMPKERFSAEFPKEGPSILRIQQVVRGDSAAYFCASSPSSGELFFGEGSRLTVL.